This is a list of T cell receptor beta chains from one sample in a study of cytomegalovirus exposure and HLA in healthy donors. Produced via immunoSEQ multiplex PCR; TCRdb's table is partial and in-frame only. The repertoire holds around 150,000 clones, with 55% to 85% as singletons. Source material: PBMCs. Receptor source: a man aged 40-55 years in good health and CMV-seronegative. The CDR3 runs from the conserved cysteine through the conserved F or W. A D gene is named only where the DNA matches it firmly. The size of a clone is reported for some rows only, either as once, few or many, or as a class for expanded clones.

size	V	D	J	DNA	CDR3
NA	TRBV7-9	NA	TRBJ1-2	TGTGCCAGCAGCCTAACAGGGAATGGGGGCTACACCTTC	CASSLTGNGGYTF
NA	TRBV6-4	NA	TRBJ1-6	TGTGCCAGCAGTGACTCGACGGCAGGGAATTCACCCCTCCACTTT	CASSDSTAGNSPLHF
NA	TRBV9	NA	TRBJ1-1	TGTGCCAGCAGCGTACAATGGAACACTGAAGCTTTCTTT	CASSVQWNTEAFF
NA	TRBV28	NA	TRBJ1-2	TGTGCCAGCAGTTTACAGTATGGCTACACCTTC	CASSLQYGYTF
NA	TRBV5-1	NA	TRBJ2-3	TGCGCCAGCAGCTTGGATAGCGCCAGCACAGATACGCAGTATTTT	CASSLDSASTDTQYF
NA	TRBV5-6	NA	TRBJ2-3	TGTGCCAGCAGCTTGGATGTCGGACTAGGGGGTTCTGATACGCAGTATTTT	CASSLDVGLGGSDTQYF
NA	TRBV7-2	NA	TRBJ1-5	TGTGCCAGCAGCTTAGACGGCGGAGATCAGCCCCAGCATTTT	CASSLDGGDQPQHF
NA	TRBV27	TRBD2	TRBJ2-5	TGTGCCAGCAGTTTATCTAGCGGGAGGTTTAAGACCCAGTACTTC	CASSLSSGRFKTQYF
NA	TRBV30	NA	TRBJ1-1	TGTGCCTGCCGGAGGTTGAACACTGAAGCTTTCTTT	CACRRLNTEAFF
NA	TRBV27	NA	TRBJ2-7	TGTGCCAGCAGTTCTCACAGGGTGGTGCAGTACTTC	CASSSHRVVQYF
NA	TRBV2	NA	TRBJ1-2	TGTGCCAGCCGACCTCCGGAGAGAGACTATGGCTACACCTTC	CASRPPERDYGYTF
NA	TRBV7-2	TRBD2	TRBJ2-1	TGTGCCAGCAGCCAGGGACTACTCGGCAATGAGCAGTTCTTC	CASSQGLLGNEQFF
few	TRBV15	NA	TRBJ1-5	TGTGCCACCAGCAGAGATTGGACTTGGCCCCAGCATTTT	CATSRDWTWPQHF
NA	TRBV7-2	NA	TRBJ1-2	TGTGCCAGCAGCTCGCCTAGGGGCGATCGCTATGGCTACACCTTC	CASSSPRGDRYGYTF
NA	TRBV27	TRBD1	TRBJ1-1	TGTGCCAGCAGTTTATCGTTTGAGGGGGGACAGGGGTGGTTCTTT	CASSLSFEGGQGWFF
NA	TRBV27	TRBD2	TRBJ2-1	TGTGCCAGCAGTTTAGGGACTAGCGGGAGGGGGAAGCAGTTCTTC	CASSLGTSGRGKQFF
NA	TRBV10-3	TRBD2	TRBJ2-1	TGTGCCATCAGCCCGCGCGGGGGGGGTAATGAGCAGTTCTTC	CAISPRGGGNEQFF
NA	TRBV25-1	NA	TRBJ1-1	TGTGCCAGCAGTGTACAGGTACGATTTATGAACACTGAAGCTTTCTTT	CASSVQVRFMNTEAFF
NA	TRBV5-1	NA	TRBJ1-1	TGCGCCAGCAGGGGAACAGGGATAGAAGCTTTCTTT	CASRGTGIEAFF
NA	TRBV14	NA	TRBJ2-7	TGTGCCAGCAGCCAAAATCCCCAGGGGCCCTACGAGCAGTACTTC	CASSQNPQGPYEQYF
NA	TRBV7-9	TRBD1	TRBJ1-3	TGTGCCAGCGGTCGGACAGGAGGGGCTGGAAACACCATATATTTT	CASGRTGGAGNTIYF
few	TRBV28	TRBD2	TRBJ2-1	TGTGCCAGCAGTTACACCAGCGGGAGACGCCACAATGAGCAGTTCTTC	CASSYTSGRRHNEQFF
NA	TRBV11-2	NA	TRBJ1-1	TGTGCCAGCAGCTTCGGCAGGGTAGGTGGTGAAGCTTTCTTT	CASSFGRVGGEAFF
NA	TRBV13	NA	TRBJ1-1	TGTGCCAGCAGCTTAGACAGAGAGAACACTGAAGCTTTCTTT	CASSLDRENTEAFF
NA	TRBV6-4	TRBD2	TRBJ2-1	TGTGCCAGCAGTATACTAGCGGGGGGCTACAATGAGCAGTTCTTC	CASSILAGGYNEQFF
NA	TRBV19	NA	TRBJ1-5	TGTGCCAGTAGTCCCGGGGGGTACAATCAGCCCCAGCATTTT	CASSPGGYNQPQHF
NA	TRBV23-1	TRBD2	TRBJ2-1	TGCGCCAGCTTGCTGGCGGGGGGCTCCTACAATGAGCAGTTCTTC	CASLLAGGSYNEQFF
few	TRBV5-1	TRBD1	TRBJ1-1	TGCGCCAGCAGCTTGGAGGGACAGGGACCAGCTTTCTTT	CASSLEGQGPAFF
NA	TRBV6-5	NA	TRBJ1-1	TGTGCCAGCATCCAGGGTCCTGAAGCTTTCTTT	CASIQGPEAFF
NA	TRBV15	NA	TRBJ2-2	TGTGCCACCAGCAGGGGTGGGGCGTTTCGAGTTCTCGGGGAGCTGTTTTTT	CATSRGGAFRVLGELFF
NA	TRBV6-1	TRBD2	TRBJ2-2	TGTGCCAGCAGTGGGCTAGCGGGGACGCTCGGGGACACCGGGGAGCTGTTTTTT	CASSGLAGTLGDTGELFF
few	TRBV21-1	NA	TRBJ2-1	TGTGCCAGCAGCAAGGGGGACAGGGAGGACAATGAGCAGTTCTTC	CASSKGDREDNEQFF
NA	TRBV7-9	NA	TRBJ1-2	TGTGCCAGCAGCTTCGGGGAAGGGTACTATGGCTACACCTTC	CASSFGEGYYGYTF
few	TRBV18	TRBD1	TRBJ2-1	TGTGCCAGCTCCCCCGCGGACAGGACTTTCGGGAATGAGCAGTTCTTC	CASSPADRTFGNEQFF
NA	TRBV6-1	NA	TRBJ1-5	TGTGCCAGCAGTGATTGGCCGGGTAGGGGAAAATGGGGGGATCAGCCCCAGCATTTT	CASSDWPGRGKWGDQPQHF
once	TRBV5-1	TRBD1	TRBJ2-7	TGCGCCAGCAGCCCCTGGGACAGGAGGAACGAGCAGTACTTC	CASSPWDRRNEQYF
once	TRBV30	NA	TRBJ1-2	TGTGCCTGGAGTCAGAACGGGGGGGGGCGTGAATATGGCTACCCCTTC	CAWSQNGGGREYGYPF
NA	TRBV9	TRBD1	TRBJ2-7	TGTGCCAGCAGCCCCCACAGGGGGAGAGTATACGAGCAGTACTTC	CASSPHRGRVYEQYF